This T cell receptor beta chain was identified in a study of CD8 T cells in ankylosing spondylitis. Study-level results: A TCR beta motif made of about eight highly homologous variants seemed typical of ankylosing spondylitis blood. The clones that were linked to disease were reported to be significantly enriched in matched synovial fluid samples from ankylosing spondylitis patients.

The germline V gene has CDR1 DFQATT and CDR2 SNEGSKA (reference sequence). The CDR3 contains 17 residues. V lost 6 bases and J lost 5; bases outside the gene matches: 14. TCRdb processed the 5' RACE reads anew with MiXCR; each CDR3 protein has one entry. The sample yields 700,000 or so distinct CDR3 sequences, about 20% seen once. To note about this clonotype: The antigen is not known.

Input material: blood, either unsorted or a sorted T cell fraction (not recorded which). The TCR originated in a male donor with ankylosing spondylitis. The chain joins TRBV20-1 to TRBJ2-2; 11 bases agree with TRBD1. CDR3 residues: CSAQPRTDRGHTGELFF. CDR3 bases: TGCAGTGCCCAACCAAGAACGGACAGGGGGCATACCGGGGAGCTGTTTTTT.